A selection of T cell receptor beta chains follows, all from one sample in a study of blood T cell repertoires in COVID-19. TCRdb's copy holds only in-frame clones and misses some; the assay was immunoSEQ multiplex PCR. Among around 110,000 clones listed, roughly 84% were seen once. Sample: PBMCs or T cells enriched from blood (not recorded which). The receptors originated from a woman under 40 who had recovered from COVID-19. The CDR3 runs from the conserved cysteine through the conserved F or W. D genes are given only for firm matches. Where a row states a size, it is once, few, many or the class of an expanded clone; other rows omit it.

d_gene	abundance	v_gene	j_gene	CDR3nt	CDR3aa
.	.	TRBV28	TRBJ2-2	TGTGCCAGCAGTTTTTGGGCTATGCCTGGGGAGCTGTTTTTT	CASSFWAMPGELFF
TRBD1	.	TRBV28	TRBJ1-2	TGTGCCAGCAGTTTATTCTCTCCATTAACCCCGGGACAGGGGGTCTATGGCTACACCTTC	CASSLFSPLTPGQGVYGYTF
TRBD2	.	TRBV7-9	TRBJ2-3	TGTGCCAGCAGCTTAGCCGGGACTAGCGGGAGCACAGATACGCAGTATTTT	CASSLAGTSGSTDTQYF
.	.	TRBV10-1	TRBJ1-1	TGCGCCAGCAGTGAGCCGCTGACAGGTCGGTTCACTGAAGCTTTCTTT	CASSEPLTGRFTEAFF
TRBD1	.	TRBV9	TRBJ2-3	TGTGCCAGCAGCGTTCGGGACAGGACAGATACGCAGTATTTT	CASSVRDRTDTQYF
TRBD2	.	TRBV29-1	TRBJ2-5	TGCAGCGGCGGGAGACCTCAAGAGACCCAGTACTTC	CSGGRPQETQYF
TRBD1	.	TRBV7-8	TRBJ1-1	TGTGCCAGCAGCGACCGACAGGGACGGAAGAACACTGAAGCTTTCTTT	CASSDRQGRKNTEAFF
TRBD1	many	TRBV29-1	TRBJ1-2	TGCAGCGTTTACGGGACAGTCCAAAAGGGTAACTATGGCTACACCTTC	CSVYGTVQKGNYGYTF
.	.	TRBV12-3/TRBV12-4	TRBJ2-2	TGTGCCAGCAGCCAGAACACCGGGGAGCTGTTTTTT	CASSQNTGELFF
TRBD1	.	TRBV7-2	TRBJ2-3	TGTGCCAGCAGCCGGGACAGGGGGCACGCAGATACGCAGTATTTT	CASSRDRGHADTQYF
TRBD2	once	TRBV18	TRBJ2-1	TGTGCCAGCTCGCCGCTAGCGGGAGAGGGTGAGCAGTTCTTC	CASSPLAGEGEQFF
TRBD1	.	TRBV28	TRBJ1-1	TGTGCCAGCAGTCTCCACAGGGGGACTGAAGCTTTCTTT	CASSLHRGTEAFF
TRBD2	.	TRBV5-1	TRBJ2-1	TGCGCCAGCAGCTTGTCGGCTAGCGGGAGGTACAATGAGCAGTTCTTC	CASSLSASGRYNEQFF
.	.	TRBV14	TRBJ2-1	TGTGCCAGCAGCGTTGGGCATGAGCAGTTCTTC	CASSVGHEQFF
TRBD1	.	TRBV5-1	TRBJ2-5	TGCGCCAGCAGCGCTTCGACAGGGGGCATTGGAGAGACCCAGTACTTC	CASSASTGGIGETQYF
.	once	TRBV30	TRBJ1-5	TGTGCCTGGAGTAGACAGAGGGGGTTCAATCAGCCCCAGCATTTT	CAWSRQRGFNQPQHF
.	.	TRBV2	TRBJ2-3	TGTGCCAGCACCCTAGAGACAGGACTCACAGATACGCAGTATTTT	CASTLETGLTDTQYF
TRBD2	once	TRBV7-9	TRBJ2-4	TGTGCCAGCAGCTTAGATGGTCTAGCGGGAGAGCTTCAGTACTTC	CASSLDGLAGELQYF
TRBD2	.	TRBV29-1	TRBJ2-7	TGCAGCGTGGAACCCCGAGCGGGAAGCTACGAGCAGTACTTC	CSVEPRAGSYEQYF
TRBD1	.	TRBV28	TRBJ1-6	TGTGCCAGCAGTTCCCCCCACAGGGGGCTCGCACCCCTCCACTTT	CASSSPHRGLAPLHF
.	.	TRBV28	TRBJ1-5	TGTGCCAGCAGTCTCAATTTCTATAGCAATCAGCCCCAGCATTTT	CASSLNFYSNQPQHF
TRBD2	.	TRBV20-1	TRBJ2-1	TGCAGTGCTAGTGAGGGGAGGGACTACAATGAGCAGTTCTTC	CSASEGRDYNEQFF
TRBD1	.	TRBV18	TRBJ2-7	TGTGCCAGCTCACCACTGAGGACAGGGCCTCAGAGCTCCTACGAGCAGTACTTC	CASSPLRTGPQSSYEQYF
.	few	TRBV18	TRBJ1-6	TGTGCCAGCTCACCGGGGAGGGGAGTCAGTTCACCCCTCCACTTT	CASSPGRGVSSPLHF
.	.	TRBV5-5	TRBJ1-2	TGTGCCAGCAGCTTGAACGAGAGGGACTATGGCTACACCTTC	CASSLNERDYGYTF
TRBD2	once	TRBV3-1/TRBV3-2	TRBJ2-3	TGTGCCAGCAGCCAACGCGGTAGGACTAGCGGGACTCTGCGAGGTCATACGCAGTATTTT	CASSQRGRTSGTLRGHTQYF
TRBD1	.	TRBV28	TRBJ2-3	TGTGCCAGCAGTGTTACCGGGACAGGGGGGCGATATACGCAGTATTTT	CASSVTGTGGRYTQYF
.	.	TRBV2	TRBJ2-1	TGTGCCAGCATCCGGGAGCGCTCCTTCGGCAATGAGCAGTTCTTC	CASIRERSFGNEQFF
TRBD1	.	TRBV18	TRBJ2-7	TGTGCCAGCTCAGAAAGGACAGGGGGCATAAACGAGCAGTACTTC	CASSERTGGINEQYF
.	few	TRBV27	TRBJ1-2	TGTGCCAGCAGTCTAAGTGACTATGGCTACACCTTC	CASSLSDYGYTF
TRBD2	.	TRBV25-1	TRBJ2-1	TGTGCCAGCAGTGAAATCAGAGTCGGGACTACCAACAATGAGCAGTTCTTC	CASSEIRVGTTNNEQFF
TRBD2	.	TRBV5-1	TRBJ2-1	TGCGCCAGCAGCTTGGATGGCGGGAGGGAGCAGTTCTTC	CASSLDGGREQFF